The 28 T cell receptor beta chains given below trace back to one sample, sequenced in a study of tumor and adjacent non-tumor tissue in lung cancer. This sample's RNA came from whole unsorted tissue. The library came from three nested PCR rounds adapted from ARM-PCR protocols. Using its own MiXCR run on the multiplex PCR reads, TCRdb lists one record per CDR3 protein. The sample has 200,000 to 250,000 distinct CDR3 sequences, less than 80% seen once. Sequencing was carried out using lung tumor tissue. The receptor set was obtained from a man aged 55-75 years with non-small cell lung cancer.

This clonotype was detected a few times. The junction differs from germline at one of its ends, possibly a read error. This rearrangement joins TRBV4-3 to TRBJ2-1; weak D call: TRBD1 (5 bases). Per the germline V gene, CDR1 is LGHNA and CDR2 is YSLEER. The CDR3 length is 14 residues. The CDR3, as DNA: TGCGACAGCAGCCAAGATGGGCAGGGAAATGTGCAGTTCTTC. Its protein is CDSSQDGQGNVQFF.

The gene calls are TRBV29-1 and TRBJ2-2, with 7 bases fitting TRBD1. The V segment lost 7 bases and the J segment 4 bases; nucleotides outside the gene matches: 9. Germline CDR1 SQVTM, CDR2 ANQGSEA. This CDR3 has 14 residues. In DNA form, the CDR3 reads TGCAGCGGGGGAACAGGGGCGACCACCGGGGAGCTGTTTTTT. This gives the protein CSGGTGATTGELFF.

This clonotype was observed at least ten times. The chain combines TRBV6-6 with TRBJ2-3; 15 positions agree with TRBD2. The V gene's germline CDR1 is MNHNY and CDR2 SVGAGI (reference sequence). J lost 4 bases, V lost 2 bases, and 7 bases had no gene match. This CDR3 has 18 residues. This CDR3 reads CASSYPRTSGGVADTQYF. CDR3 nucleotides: TGTGCCAGCAGTTACCCTCGGACTAGCGGGGGGGTAGCAGATACGCAGTATTTT.

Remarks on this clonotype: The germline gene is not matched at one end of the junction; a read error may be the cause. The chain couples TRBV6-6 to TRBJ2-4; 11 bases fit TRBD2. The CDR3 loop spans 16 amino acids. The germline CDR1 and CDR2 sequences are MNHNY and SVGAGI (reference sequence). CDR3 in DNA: TGTGCCAGCAGTTACCCACTAGCGGGGGCCAGAAACATTCAGTACTTC. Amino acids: CASSYPLAGARNIQYF.

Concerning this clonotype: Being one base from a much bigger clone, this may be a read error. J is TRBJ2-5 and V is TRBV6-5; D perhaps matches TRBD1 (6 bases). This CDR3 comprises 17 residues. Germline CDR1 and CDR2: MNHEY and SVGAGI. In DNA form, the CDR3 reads TGTGTCAGCAGTTACGGCGGTTTGAACAGGGACCAAGAGACCCAGTACTTC. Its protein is CVSSYGGLNRDQETQYF.

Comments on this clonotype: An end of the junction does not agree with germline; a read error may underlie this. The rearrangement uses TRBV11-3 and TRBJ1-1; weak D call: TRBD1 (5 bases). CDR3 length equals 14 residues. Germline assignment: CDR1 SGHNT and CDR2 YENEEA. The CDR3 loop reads CANSLEAGVAEAFF. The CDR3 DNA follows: TGTGCCAACAGCTTAGAGGCGGGGGTCGCTGAAGCTTTCTTT.

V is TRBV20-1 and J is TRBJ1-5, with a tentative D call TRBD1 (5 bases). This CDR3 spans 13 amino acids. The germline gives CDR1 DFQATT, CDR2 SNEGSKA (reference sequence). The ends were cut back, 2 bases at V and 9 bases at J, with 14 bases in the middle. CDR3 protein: CSARCRALGPQHF. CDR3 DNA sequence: TGCAGTGCTAGATGCAGGGCTTTAGGGCCCCAGCATTTT.

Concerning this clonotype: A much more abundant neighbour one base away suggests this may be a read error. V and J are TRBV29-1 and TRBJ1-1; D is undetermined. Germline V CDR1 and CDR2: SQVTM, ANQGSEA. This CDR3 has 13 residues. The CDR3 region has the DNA TGCAGGGTTGGTCAGCCTTTGAGCACTGAAGCTTTCTTT. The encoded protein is CRVGQPLSTEAFF.

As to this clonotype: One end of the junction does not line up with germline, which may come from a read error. CDR3 sequence: CSVVLGVSYQPQHF. In DNA, the CDR3 is TGCAGCGTTGTCCTAGGGGTATCCTATCAGCCCCAGCATTTC. This rearrangement joins TRBV29-1 to TRBJ1-5, with D possibly TRBD1 on 5 matching bases. This CDR3 region has 14 residues. The germline CDR1 and CDR2 sequences are SQVTM and ANQGSEA.

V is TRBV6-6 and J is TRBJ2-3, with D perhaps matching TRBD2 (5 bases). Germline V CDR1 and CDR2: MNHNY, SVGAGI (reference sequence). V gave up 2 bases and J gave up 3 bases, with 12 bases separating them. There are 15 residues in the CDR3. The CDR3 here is CASSYASLVTDTQYF. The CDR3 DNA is TGTGCCAGCAGTTACGCCTCACTAGTTACAGATACGCAGTATTTT.

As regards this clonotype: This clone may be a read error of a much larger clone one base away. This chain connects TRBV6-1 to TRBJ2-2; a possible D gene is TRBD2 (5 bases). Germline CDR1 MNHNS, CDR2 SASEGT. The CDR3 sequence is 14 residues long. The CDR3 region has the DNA TGTGCCAGCCGTATGGGAGTGAACATCGGGGAGCTGTTTTTT. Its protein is CASRMGVNIGELFF.

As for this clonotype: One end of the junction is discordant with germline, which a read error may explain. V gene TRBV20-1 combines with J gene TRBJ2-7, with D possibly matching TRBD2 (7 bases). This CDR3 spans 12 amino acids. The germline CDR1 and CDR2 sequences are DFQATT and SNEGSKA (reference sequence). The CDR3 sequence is CCAGGAGDEQYF. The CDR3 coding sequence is TGCTGTGCTGGGGGGGCAGGGGACGAGCAGTACTTC.

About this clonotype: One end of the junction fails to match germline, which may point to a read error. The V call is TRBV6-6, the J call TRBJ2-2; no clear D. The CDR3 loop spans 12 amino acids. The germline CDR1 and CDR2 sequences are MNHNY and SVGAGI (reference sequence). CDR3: CAGSLPSGELFF. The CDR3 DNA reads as TGTGCCGGCAGTCTCCCGAGTGGGGAGCTGTTTTTT.

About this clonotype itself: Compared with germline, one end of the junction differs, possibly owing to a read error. In DNA form, the CDR3 reads TGCAGCGCTAGAGATGCGGGGCATAGCACAGATACGCAGTATTTT. Encoded protein: CSARDAGHSTDTQYF. This rearrangement joins TRBV20-1 to TRBJ2-3; possibly TRBD2 for D (6 bases). Germline V gene sequence: CDR1 DFQATT, CDR2 SNEGSKA (reference sequence). The CDR3 spans 15 residues.

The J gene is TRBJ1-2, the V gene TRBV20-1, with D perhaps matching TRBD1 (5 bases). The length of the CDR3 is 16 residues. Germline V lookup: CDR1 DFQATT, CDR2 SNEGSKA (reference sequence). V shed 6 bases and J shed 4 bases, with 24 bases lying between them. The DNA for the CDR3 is TGCAGTGCAGTGGGAGCCGGGACTGGTGAGGGCTATGGCTACACCTTC. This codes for CSAVGAGTGEGYGYTF.

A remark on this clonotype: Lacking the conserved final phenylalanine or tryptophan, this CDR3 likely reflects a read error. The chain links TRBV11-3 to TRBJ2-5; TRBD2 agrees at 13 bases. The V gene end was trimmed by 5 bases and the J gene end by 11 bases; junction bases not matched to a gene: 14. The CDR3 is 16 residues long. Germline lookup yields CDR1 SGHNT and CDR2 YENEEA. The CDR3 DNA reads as TGTGCCAGCAGCCCAATAGGACTAGCGGGAGAGCGGACTCAGTACTCC. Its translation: CASSPIGLAGERTQYS.

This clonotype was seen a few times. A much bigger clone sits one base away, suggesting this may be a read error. The CDR3 DNA reads as TGTGTCAGCAGCTTAGGTGTAGGGACAGGGTGGAGCTACGAGCAGTACTTC. It codes for CVSSLGVGTGWSYEQYF. V is TRBV11-3 and J is TRBJ2-7; 9 bases align to TRBD1. Germline values: CDR1 SGHNT, CDR2 YENEEA. The CDR3 spans 17 residues.

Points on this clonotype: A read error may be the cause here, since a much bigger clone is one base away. The CDR3 bases are TGCAGTGCTTCCGACTACTACAATGAGCGGTTCTTC. Protein sequence: CSASDYYNERFF. This chain connects TRBV20-1 to TRBJ2-1; D is possibly TRBD2 (5 bases). Germline values: CDR1 DFQATT, CDR2 SNEGSKA (reference sequence). This CDR3 region has 12 residues.

CDR3 sequence reads: CASSTMQGYTF. The CDR3 DNA sequence: TGTGCCAGCAGTACCATGCAGGGCTACACCTTC. This chain joins TRBV28 and TRBJ1-2; D unresolved. Germline V gene lookup returns CDR1 MDHEN and CDR2 SYDVKM. CDR3 length: 11 residues. V lost 5 bases to trimming and J lost 8 bases, with 9 bases between them.

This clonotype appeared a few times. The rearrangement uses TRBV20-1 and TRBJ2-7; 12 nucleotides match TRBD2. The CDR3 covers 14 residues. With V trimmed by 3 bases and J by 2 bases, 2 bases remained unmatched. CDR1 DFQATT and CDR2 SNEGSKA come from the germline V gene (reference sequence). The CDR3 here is CSARASGRAYEQYF. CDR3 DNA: TGCAGTGCTAGGGCTAGCGGGAGGGCCTACGAGCAGTACTTC.

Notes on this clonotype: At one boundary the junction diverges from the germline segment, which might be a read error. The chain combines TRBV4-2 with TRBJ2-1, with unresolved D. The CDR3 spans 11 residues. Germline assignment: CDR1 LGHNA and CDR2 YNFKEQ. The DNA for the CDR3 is TGTGCCAGCAGCCGAACCGATGAGCAGATCTTC. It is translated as CASSRTDEQIF.

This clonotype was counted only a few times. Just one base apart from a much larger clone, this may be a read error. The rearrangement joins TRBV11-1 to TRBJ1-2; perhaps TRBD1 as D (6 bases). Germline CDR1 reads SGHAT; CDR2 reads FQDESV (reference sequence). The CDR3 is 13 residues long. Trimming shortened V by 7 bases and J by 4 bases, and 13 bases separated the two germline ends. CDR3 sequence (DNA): TGTGCCAGCAACGCCGGGGGCTTCTATGGCTACACCTTC. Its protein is CASNAGGFYGYTF. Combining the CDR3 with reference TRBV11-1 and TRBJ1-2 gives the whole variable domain EAEVAQSPRYKITEKSQAVAFWCDPISGHATLYWYRQILGQGPELLVQFQDESVVDDSQLPKDRFSAERLKGVDSTLKIQPAELGDSAMYLCASNAGGFYGYTFGSGTRLTVV.

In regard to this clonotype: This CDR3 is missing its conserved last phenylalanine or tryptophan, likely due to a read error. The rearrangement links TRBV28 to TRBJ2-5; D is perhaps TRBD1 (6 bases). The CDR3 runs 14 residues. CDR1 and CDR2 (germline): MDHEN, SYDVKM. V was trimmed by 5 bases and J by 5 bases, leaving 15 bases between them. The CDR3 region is CASSGTGSSETQYS. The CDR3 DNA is TGTGCCAGCAGTGGAACAGGGTCCTCGGAGACCCAGTACTCC.

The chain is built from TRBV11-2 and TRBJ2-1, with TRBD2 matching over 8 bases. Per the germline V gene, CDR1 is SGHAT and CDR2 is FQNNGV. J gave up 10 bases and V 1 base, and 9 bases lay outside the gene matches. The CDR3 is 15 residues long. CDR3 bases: TGTGCCAGCAGCTTAGGGGCGGGGGGCGTTAACGAGCAGTTCTTC. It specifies CASSLGAGGVNEQFF.

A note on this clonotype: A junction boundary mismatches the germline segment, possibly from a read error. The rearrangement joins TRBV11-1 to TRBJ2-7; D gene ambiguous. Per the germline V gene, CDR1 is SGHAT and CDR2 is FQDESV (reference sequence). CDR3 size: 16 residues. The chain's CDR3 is CASNLGIRDNSYEHYF. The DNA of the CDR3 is TGTGCCAGCAACTTAGGGATTCGTGACAACTCCTACGAGCACTACTTC.

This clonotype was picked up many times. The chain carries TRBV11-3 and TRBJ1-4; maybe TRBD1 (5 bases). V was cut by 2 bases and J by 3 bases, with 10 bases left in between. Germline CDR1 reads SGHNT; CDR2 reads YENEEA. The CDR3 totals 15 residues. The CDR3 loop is CASSLFVGPNEKLFF. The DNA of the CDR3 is TGTGCCAGCAGCTTATTTGTGGGACCTAATGAAAAACTGTTTTTT.

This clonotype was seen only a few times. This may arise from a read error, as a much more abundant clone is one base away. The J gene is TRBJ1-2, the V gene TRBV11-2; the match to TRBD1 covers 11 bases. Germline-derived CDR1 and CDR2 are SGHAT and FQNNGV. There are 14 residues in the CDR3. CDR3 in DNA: TGTGTCAGCAGCCCTGGGACAGGGGGCTATGGCTACACCTTC. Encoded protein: CVSSPGTGGYGYTF.

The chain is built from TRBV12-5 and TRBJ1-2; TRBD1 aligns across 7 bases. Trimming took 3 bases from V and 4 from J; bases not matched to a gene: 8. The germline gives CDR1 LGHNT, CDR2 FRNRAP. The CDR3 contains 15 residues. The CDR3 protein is CASGFGHRGGYGYTF. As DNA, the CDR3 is TGTGCTAGTGGTTTCGGACACAGGGGAGGCTATGGCTACACCTTC.